The 23 T cell receptor beta chains below come from one sample, sequenced in a study of T cells expressing NK-cell markers. After re-calling the 5' RACE reads, TCRdb lists one entry per CDR3 protein, DNA absent. The table lists around 380,000 distinct CDR3 sequences. Sequencing was done on a sample of blood T cells: a sorted CD56 or NKG2C T cell subset, CD4+ or CD8+ T cells, or bulk PBMC T cells (not recorded which). The receptor set was obtained from a woman in her 50s in good health.

The J gene is TRBJ2-1, the V gene TRBV12-3 or TRBV12-4; TCRdb designates TRBD1, a call that cannot be tested without DNA. The CDR3 is 16 residues long. The CDR3 region is CASSLNAGRYYNEQFF.

V and J are TRBV7-8 and TRBJ2-1; the D gene TCRdb calls, TRBD1, cannot be checked with no DNA. The germline V gene has CDR1 SGHVS and CDR2 FQNEAQ. This CDR3 is 17 amino acids long. This chain's CDR3 is CASSLLGQGWDLDKQFF. Full variable domain (outside the CDR3, taken from reference TRBV7-8 and TRBJ2-1): GAGVSQSPRYKVAKRGQDVALRCDPISGHVSLFWYQQALGQGPEFLTYFQNEAQLDKSGLPSDRFFAERPEGSVSTLKIQRTQQEDSAVYLCASSLLGQGWDLDKQFFGPGTRLTVL.

The chain links TRBV29-1 to TRBJ2-1; no DNA is available, so the TRBD1 call from TCRdb remains unchecked. This CDR3 contains 12 residues. Germline values: CDR1 SQVTM, CDR2 ANQGSEA. Here the CDR3 reads CSVSRGQHEQFF.

The rearrangement joins TRBV29-1 to TRBJ1-2. CDR3 length: 12 amino acids. CDR1 is SQVTM and CDR2 is ANQGSEA in the germline V gene. CDR3: CSVEAGGYGYTF.

The chain links TRBV7-6 to TRBJ2-7; TCRdb indicates TRBD2, and absent DNA this call remains unverified. The CDR3 has 17 amino acids. From germline, CDR1 is SGHVS and CDR2 FNYEAQ. CDR3 in amino acids: CASSLNPGLAGTYEQYF.

The chain carries TRBV19 and TRBJ2-5; checking the TCRdb D call of TRBD1 is not possible without DNA. Germline V CDR1 and CDR2: LNHDA, SQIVND (reference sequence). The CDR3 covers 15 residues. The chain's CDR3 is CASSRGADLQETQYF.

The chain carries TRBV24-1 and TRBJ2-1. Germline lookup yields CDR1 KGHDR and CDR2 SFDVKD. This CDR3 is 16 amino acids long. CDR3 in amino acids: CATSERVAGSYNEQFF.

This chain joins TRBV20-1 and TRBJ2-7; the D gene TCRdb calls, TRBD2, cannot be checked with no DNA. The CDR3 consists of 12 residues. Germline CDR1 DFQATT, CDR2 SNEGSKA (reference sequence). The CDR3: CSATVGGGEQYF.

The chain has TRBV6-5 and TRBJ2-5; TCRdb outputs TRBD2, but without DNA this stays unchecked. The V gene's germline CDR1 is MNHEY and CDR2 SVGAGI. CDR3 length equals 16 residues. CDR3 protein: CASSFGLAGDPETQYF.

This chain connects TRBV19 to TRBJ2-2; no DNA is available, so the TRBD2 call from TCRdb remains unchecked. CDR3 length: 15 amino acids. The germline CDR1 and CDR2 sequences are LNHDA and SQIVND (reference sequence). The CDR3 here is CASSHSGVNTGELFF.

V usage is TRBV6-5 and J usage is TRBJ2-3; absent DNA, TCRdb's TRBD1 call cannot be checked. This CDR3 has 16 amino acids. Germline V gives CDR1 MNHEY, CDR2 SVGAGI. This CDR3 is CASSYLPDTPTDTQYF.

The chain carries TRBV12-3 or TRBV12-4 and TRBJ2-1. The length of the CDR3 is 13 residues. CDR3: CASSLLYSDEQFF.

The rearrangement uses TRBV25-1 and TRBJ2-2; without DNA, the TCRdb call of TRBD1 cannot be checked. From germline, CDR1 is MGHDK and CDR2 SYGVNS. This CDR3 region has 16 residues. This CDR3 reads CASSGTGGVTPGELFF. The whole variable domain, remainder taken from reference TRBV25-1 and TRBJ2-2, is EADIYQTPRYLVIGTGKKITLECSQTMGHDKMYWYQQDPGMELHLIHYSYGVNSTEKGDLSSESTVSRIRTEHFPLTLESARPSHTSQYLCASSGTGGVTPGELFFGEGSRLTVL.

This sequence joins TRBV10-3 and TRBJ2-7; lacking DNA, the TRBD1 call made by TCRdb goes unchecked. This CDR3 has 15 residues. Looked up from germline, CDR1 is ENHRY and CDR2 is SYGVKD. The CDR3 sequence is CAISESAGQDYEQYF.

V and J are TRBV5-1 and TRBJ2-2; lacking DNA, the TRBD2 call made by TCRdb goes unchecked. Per germline, CDR1 SGHRS and CDR2 YFSETQ. The CDR3 is made up of 16 amino acids. The CDR3 loop reads CASSRGLAGGAGELFF.

The chain uses TRBV20-1 and TRBJ2-7. This CDR3 comprises 14 residues. From germline, CDR1 is DFQATT and CDR2 SNEGSKA (reference sequence). CDR3 protein: CSATTLGIAGEQYF.

The chain employs TRBV3-1 and TRBJ2-5; the D call of TRBD2 rests on TCRdb alone, since no DNA is present to check it. CDR3 length: 15 amino acids. Germline V gene sequence: CDR1 LGHDT, CDR2 YNNKEL (reference sequence). The chain's CDR3 is CASSLLTSAGSAQYF.

The V gene is TRBV10-3, the J gene TRBJ2-3; TCRdb picks TRBD2, but there is no DNA to check that call. Germline CDR1 ENHRY, CDR2 SYGVKD. This CDR3 is built from 15 residues. The CDR3 sequence: CAISGGTRSTDTQYF.

The chain recombines TRBV19 with TRBJ2-5; with no DNA, the TCRdb D assignment of TRBD1 cannot be verified. Looked up from germline, CDR1 is LNHDA and CDR2 is SQIVND (reference sequence). The CDR3 has 13 residues. CDR3 in amino acids: CASSTGKQETQYF.

The gene calls are TRBV5-1 and TRBJ2-2; TCRdb gives TRBD1 as the D gene, but with no DNA this cannot be confirmed. The CDR3 has 15 amino acids. In germline, CDR1 is SGHRS, CDR2 YFSETQ. CDR3 protein: CASRYRDTNTGELFF.

The CDR3 loop is CASSSNSPLHF. J is TRBJ1-6 and V is TRBV5-6. The CDR3 is made up of 11 amino acids. The germline V gene encodes CDR1 SGHDT and CDR2 YYEEEE.

This chain uses TRBV4-1 with TRBJ2-2. CDR3 length: 16 amino acids. Germline V gives CDR1 MGHRA, CDR2 YSYEKL. The CDR3: CASSLRLAANTGELFF.

The chain combines TRBV7-3 with TRBJ2-2; TCRdb gives TRBD1 as the D gene, but with no DNA this cannot be confirmed. Germline CDR1 and CDR2: SGHTA and FQGTGA. The CDR3 consists of 16 residues. CDR3 loop: CASSLDSPTNTGELFF.